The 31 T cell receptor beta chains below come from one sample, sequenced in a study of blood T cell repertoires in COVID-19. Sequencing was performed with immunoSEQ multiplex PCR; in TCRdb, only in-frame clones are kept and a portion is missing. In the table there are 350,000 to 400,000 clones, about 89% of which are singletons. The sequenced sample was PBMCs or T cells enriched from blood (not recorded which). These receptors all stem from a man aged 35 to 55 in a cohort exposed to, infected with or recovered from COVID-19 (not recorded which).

The CDR3 is CASSHYMGQGNTEAFF. The CDR3 coding sequence is TGTGCCAGCAGCCACTACATGGGACAGGGAAACACTGAAGCTTTCTTT. The V and J genes are TRBV9 and TRBJ1-1; 9 bases fit TRBD1. The V and J ends lost 4 bases and 2 bases, in that order; junction bases with no gene match: 9. The CDR3 runs to 16 residues. CDR1 is SGDLS and CDR2 is YYNGEE in the germline V gene. Complete variable domain (other parts from reference TRBV9 and TRBJ1-1): DSGVTQTPKHLITATGQRVTLRCSPRSGDLSVYWYQQSLDQGLQFLIQYYNGEERAKGNILERFSAQQFPDLHSELNLSSLELGDSALYFCASSHYMGQGNTEAFFGQGTRLTVV.

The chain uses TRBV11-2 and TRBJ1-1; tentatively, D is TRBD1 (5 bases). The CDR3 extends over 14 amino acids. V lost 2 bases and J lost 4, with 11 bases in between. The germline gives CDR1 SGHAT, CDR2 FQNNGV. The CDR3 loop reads CASSLFPGPTEAFF. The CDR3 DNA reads TGTGCCAGCAGCTTATTTCCAGGGCCCACTGAAGCTTTCTTT.

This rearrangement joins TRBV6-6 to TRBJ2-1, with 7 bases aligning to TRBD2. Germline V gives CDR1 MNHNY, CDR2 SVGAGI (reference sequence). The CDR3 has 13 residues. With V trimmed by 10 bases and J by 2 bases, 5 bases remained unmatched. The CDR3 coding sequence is TGTGCCACCCGCGGGAGCGCCTACAATGAGCAGTTCTTC. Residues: CATRGSAYNEQFF.

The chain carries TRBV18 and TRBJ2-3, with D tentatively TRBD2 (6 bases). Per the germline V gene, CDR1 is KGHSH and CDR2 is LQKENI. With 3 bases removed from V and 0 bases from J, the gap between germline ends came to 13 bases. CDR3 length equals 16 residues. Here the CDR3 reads CASSPLSGSSTDTQYF. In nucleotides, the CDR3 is TGTGCCAGCTCACCCCTTAGCGGTTCTAGCACAGATACGCAGTATTTT.

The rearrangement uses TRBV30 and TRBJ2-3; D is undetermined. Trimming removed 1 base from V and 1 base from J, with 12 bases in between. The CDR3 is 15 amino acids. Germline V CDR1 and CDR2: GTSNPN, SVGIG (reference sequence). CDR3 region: CAWSGPGRGTDTQYF. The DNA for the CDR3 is TGTGCCTGGAGTGGTCCCGGCCGGGGCACAGATACGCAGTATTTT.

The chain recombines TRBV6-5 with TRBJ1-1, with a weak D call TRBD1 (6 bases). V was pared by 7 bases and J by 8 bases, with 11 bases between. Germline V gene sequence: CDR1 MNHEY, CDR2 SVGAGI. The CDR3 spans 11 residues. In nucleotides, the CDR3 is TGTGCCAGCAAAGAAGGGACAGAAGCTTTCTTT. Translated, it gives CASKEGTEAFF.

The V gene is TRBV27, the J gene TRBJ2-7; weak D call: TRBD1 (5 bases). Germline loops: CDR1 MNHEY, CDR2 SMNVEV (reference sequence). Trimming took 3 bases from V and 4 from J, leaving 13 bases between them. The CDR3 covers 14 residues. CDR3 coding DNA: TGTGCCAGCAGTTTTGGCAGGGCTTTTTACGAGCAGTACTTC. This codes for CASSFGRAFYEQYF.

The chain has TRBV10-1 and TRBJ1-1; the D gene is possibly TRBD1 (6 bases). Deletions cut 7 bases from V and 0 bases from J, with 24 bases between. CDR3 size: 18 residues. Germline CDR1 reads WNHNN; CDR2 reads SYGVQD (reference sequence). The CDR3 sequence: CASTQWGQLTSMNTEAFF. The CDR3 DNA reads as TGCGCCAGCACCCAATGGGGACAACTAACTTCCATGAACACTGAAGCTTTCTTT.

The CDR3 nucleotides read TGCGCCAGCAGCTTGGGTAGCCTCCAAGAGACCCAGTACTTC. Its translation is CASSLGSLQETQYF. The chain has TRBV5-1 and TRBJ2-5; D unclear. Looked up from germline, CDR1 is SGHRS and CDR2 is YFSETQ. Trimming took 0 bases from V and 1 from J, leaving 7 bases between them. The length of the CDR3 is 14 residues.

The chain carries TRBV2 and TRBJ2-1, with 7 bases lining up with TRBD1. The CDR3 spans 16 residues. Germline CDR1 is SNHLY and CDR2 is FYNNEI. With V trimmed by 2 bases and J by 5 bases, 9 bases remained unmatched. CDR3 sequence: CASSELFGTVNNEQFF. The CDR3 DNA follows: TGTGCCAGCAGTGAATTGTTTGGGACAGTTAACAATGAGCAGTTCTTC.

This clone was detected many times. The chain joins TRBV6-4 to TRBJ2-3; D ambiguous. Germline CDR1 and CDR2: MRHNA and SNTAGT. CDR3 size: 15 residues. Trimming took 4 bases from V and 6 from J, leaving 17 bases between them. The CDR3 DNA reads TGTGCCAGCAGTGCAAATGAGGCGCAAGCCGATACGCAGTATTTT. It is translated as CASSANEAQADTQYF.

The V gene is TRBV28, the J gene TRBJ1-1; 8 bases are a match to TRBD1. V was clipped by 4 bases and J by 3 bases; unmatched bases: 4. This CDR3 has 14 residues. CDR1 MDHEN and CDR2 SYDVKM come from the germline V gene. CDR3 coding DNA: TGTGCCAGCAGTTCAGGGGGCCTGGACACTGAAGCTTTCTTT. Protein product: CASSSGGLDTEAFF.

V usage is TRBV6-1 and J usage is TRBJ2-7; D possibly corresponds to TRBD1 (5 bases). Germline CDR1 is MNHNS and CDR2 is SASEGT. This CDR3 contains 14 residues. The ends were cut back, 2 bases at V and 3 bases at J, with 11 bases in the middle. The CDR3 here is CASSEMTESYEQYF. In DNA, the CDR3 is TGTGCCAGCAGTGAAATGACAGAGAGCTACGAGCAGTACTTC.

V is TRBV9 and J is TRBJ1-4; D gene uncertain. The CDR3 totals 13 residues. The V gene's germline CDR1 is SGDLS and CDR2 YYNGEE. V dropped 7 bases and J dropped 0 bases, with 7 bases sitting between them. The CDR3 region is CASGGATNEKLFF. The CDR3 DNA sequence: TGTGCCAGCGGAGGAGCAACTAATGAAAAACTGTTTTTT.

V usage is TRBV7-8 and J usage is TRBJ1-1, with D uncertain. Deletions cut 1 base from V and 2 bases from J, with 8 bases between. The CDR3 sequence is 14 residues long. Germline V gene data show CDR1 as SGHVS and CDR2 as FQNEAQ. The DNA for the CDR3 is TGTGCCAGCAGCTTAGTAGGGAGAAACACTGAAGCTTTCTTT. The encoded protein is CASSLVGRNTEAFF.

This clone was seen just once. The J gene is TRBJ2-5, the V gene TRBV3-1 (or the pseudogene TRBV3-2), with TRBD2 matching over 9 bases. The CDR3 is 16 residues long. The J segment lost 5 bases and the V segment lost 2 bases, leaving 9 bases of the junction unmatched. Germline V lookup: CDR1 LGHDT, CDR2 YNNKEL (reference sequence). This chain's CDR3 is CASSQFASGNGETQYF. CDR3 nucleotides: TGTGCCAGCAGCCAATTCGCTAGCGGGAATGGGGAGACCCAGTACTTC.

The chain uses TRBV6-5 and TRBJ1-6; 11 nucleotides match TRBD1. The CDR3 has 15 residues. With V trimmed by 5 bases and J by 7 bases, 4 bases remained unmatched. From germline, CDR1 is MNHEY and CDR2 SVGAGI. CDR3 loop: CASSTGTGGNSPLHF. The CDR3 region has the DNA TGTGCCAGCAGTACGGGGACAGGGGGAAATTCACCCCTCCACTTT.

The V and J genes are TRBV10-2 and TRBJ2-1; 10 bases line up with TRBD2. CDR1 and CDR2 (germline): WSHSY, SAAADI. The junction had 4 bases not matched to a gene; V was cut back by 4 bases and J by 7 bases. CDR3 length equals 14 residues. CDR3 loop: CASSGLAGVNEQFF. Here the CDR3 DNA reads TGCGCCAGCAGTGGGCTAGCGGGAGTGAATGAGCAGTTCTTC.

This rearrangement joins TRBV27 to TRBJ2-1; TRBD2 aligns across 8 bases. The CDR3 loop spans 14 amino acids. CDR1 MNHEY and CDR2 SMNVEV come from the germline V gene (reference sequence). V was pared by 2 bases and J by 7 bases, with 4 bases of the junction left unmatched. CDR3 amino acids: CASSLRAGGNEQFF. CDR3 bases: TGTGCCAGCAGTTTAAGGGCGGGAGGAAATGAGCAGTTCTTC.

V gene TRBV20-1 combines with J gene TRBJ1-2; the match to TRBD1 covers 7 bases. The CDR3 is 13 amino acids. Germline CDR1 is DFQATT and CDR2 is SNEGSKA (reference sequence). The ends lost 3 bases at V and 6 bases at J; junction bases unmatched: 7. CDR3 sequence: CSASRQGEHGYTF. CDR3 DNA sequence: TGCAGTGCTAGTCGCCAGGGGGAACATGGCTACACCTTC.

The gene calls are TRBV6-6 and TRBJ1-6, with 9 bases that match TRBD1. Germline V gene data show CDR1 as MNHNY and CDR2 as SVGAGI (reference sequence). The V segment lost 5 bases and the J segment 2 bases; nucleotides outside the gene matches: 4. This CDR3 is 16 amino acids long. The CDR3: CASSRQGGTYNSPLHF. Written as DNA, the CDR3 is TGTGCCAGCAGTCGACAGGGGGGAACCTATAATTCACCCCTCCACTTT.

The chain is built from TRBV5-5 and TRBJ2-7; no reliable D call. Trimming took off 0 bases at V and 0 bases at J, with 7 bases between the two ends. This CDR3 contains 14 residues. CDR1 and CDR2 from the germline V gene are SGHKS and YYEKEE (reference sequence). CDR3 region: CASSLGAVSYEQYF. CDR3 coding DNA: TGTGCCAGCAGCTTGGGGGCCGTCTCCTACGAGCAGTACTTC.

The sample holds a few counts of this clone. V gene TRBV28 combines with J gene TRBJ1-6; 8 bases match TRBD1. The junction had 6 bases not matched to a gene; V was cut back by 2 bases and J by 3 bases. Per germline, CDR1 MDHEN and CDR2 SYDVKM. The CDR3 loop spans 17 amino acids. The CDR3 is CASSLDTGTGYNSPLHF. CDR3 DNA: TGTGCCAGCAGTTTAGACACCGGGACAGGCTATAATTCACCCCTCCACTTT.

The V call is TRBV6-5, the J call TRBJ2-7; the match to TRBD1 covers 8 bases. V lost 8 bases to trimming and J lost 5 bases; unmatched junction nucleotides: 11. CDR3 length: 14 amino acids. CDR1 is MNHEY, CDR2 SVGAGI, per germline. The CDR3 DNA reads TGTGCCAGCGTTGAGCAGGGGGCTAGTAACGAGCAGTACTTC. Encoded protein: CASVEQGASNEQYF.

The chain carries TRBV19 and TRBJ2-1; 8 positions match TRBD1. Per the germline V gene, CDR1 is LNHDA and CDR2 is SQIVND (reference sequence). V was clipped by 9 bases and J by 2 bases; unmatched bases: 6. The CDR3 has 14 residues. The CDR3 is CASHRGDTYNEQFF. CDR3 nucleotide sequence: TGTGCCAGCCACAGGGGGGATACCTACAATGAGCAGTTCTTC.

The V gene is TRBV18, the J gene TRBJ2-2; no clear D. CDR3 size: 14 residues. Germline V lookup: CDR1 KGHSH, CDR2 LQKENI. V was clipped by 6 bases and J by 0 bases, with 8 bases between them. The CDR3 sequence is CASSEQTNTGELFF. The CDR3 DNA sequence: TGTGCCAGCTCCGAACAGACGAACACCGGGGAGCTGTTTTTT.

CDR3 sequence reads: CASSLTAGTGANVLTF. The CDR3 DNA sequence: TGTGCCAGCAGTTTAACGGCAGGGACTGGGGCCAACGTCCTGACTTTC. V gene TRBV27 combines with J gene TRBJ2-6; D is perhaps TRBD1 (5 bases). V lost 2 bases and J lost 2, with 10 bases in between. The germline gives CDR1 MNHEY, CDR2 SMNVEV (reference sequence). This CDR3 is 16 amino acids long.

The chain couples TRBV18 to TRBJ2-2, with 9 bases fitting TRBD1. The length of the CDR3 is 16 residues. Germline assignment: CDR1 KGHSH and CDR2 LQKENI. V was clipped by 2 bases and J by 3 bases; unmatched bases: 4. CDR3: CASSPNRGRDTGELFF. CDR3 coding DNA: TGTGCCAGCTCACCAAACAGGGGGCGCGACACCGGGGAGCTGTTTTTT.

In DNA form, the CDR3 reads TGTGCCAGCAGCTTAAACAGGGGAGACTATGGCTACACCTTC. Protein sequence: CASSLNRGDYGYTF. The chain combines TRBV11-2 with TRBJ1-2; 7 bases line up with TRBD1. The ends lost 2 bases at V and 3 bases at J; junction bases unmatched: 3. CDR1 and CDR2 (germline): SGHAT, FQNNGV. The CDR3 loop spans 14 amino acids.

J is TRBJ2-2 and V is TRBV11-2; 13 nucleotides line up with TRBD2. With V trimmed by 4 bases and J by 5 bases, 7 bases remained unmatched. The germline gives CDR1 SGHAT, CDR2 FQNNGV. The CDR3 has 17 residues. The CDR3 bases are TGTGCCAGCAGCTCACGGACTAGCGGGAGAGGGACCGGGGAGCTGTTTTTT. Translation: CASSSRTSGRGTGELFF.

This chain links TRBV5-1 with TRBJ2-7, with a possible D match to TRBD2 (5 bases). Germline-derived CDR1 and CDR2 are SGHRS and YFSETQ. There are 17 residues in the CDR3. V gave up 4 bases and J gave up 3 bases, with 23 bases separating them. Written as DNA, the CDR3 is TGCGCCAGCAGCCCACGGGTCCCCCTGGGGAGACTCTACGAGCAGTACTTC. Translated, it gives CASSPRVPLGRLYEQYF. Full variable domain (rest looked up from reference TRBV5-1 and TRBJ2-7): KAGVTQTPRYLIKTRGQQVTLSCSPISGHRSVSWYQQTPGQGLQFLFEYFSETQRNKGNFPGRFSGRQFSNSRSEMNVSTLELGDSALYLCASSPRVPLGRLYEQYFGPGTRLTVT.